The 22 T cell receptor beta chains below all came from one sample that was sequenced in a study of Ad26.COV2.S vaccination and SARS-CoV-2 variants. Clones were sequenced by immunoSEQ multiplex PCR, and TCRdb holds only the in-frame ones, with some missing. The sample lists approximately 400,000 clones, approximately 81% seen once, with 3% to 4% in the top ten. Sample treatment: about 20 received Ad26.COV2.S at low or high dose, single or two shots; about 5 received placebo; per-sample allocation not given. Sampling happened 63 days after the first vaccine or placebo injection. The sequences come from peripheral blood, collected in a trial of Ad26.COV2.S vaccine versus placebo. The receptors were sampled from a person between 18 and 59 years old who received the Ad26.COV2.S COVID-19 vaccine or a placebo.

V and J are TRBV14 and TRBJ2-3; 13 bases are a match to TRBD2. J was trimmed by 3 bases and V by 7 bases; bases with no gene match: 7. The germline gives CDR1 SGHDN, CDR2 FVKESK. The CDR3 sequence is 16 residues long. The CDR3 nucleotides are TGTGCCAGCAAGGAACTAGCGGGAGGGCTGACAGATACGCAGTATTTT. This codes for CASKELAGGLTDTQYF.

Written as DNA, the CDR3 is TGTGCCAGTAGGACCTCTGGGGCCAACGTCCTGACTTTC. Its translation: CASRTSGANVLTF. The chain couples TRBV19 to TRBJ2-6; D remains ambiguous. The CDR3 spans 13 residues. The V and J ends lost 6 bases and 0 bases respectively, with 3 bases between them. CDR1 LNHDA and CDR2 SQIVND come from the germline V gene (reference sequence).

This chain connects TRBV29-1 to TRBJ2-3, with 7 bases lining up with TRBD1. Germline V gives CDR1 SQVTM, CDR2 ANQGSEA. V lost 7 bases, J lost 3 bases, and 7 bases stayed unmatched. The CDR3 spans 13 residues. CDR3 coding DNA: TGCAGCGCAAGACAGGGTGGTACAGATACGCAGTATTTT. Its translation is CSARQGGTDTQYF.

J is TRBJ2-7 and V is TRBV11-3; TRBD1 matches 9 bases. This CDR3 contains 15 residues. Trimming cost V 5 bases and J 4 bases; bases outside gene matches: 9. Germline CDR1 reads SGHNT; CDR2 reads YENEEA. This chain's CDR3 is CASSKGQGVQYEQYF. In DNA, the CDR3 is TGTGCCAGCAGCAAGGGACAGGGAGTTCAGTACGAGCAGTACTTC. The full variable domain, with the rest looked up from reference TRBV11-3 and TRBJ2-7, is EAGVVQSPRYKIIEKKQPVAFWCNPISGHNTLYWYLQNLGQGPELLIRYENEEAVDDSQLPKDRFSAERLKGVDSTLKIQPAELGDSAVYLCASSKGQGVQYEQYFGPGTRLTVT.

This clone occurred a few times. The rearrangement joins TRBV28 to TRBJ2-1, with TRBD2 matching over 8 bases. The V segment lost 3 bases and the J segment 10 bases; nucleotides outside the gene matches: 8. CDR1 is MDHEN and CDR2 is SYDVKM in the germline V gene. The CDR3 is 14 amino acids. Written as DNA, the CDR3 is TGTGCCAGCAGTTTCCTCAGCGGGAGTACGGAGCAGTTCTTC. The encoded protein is CASSFLSGSTEQFF.

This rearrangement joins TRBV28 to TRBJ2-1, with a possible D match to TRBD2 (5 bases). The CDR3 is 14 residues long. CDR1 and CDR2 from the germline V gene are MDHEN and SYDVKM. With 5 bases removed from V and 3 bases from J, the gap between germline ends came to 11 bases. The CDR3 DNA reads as TGTGCCAGCAGTACCCCCGGGATCTACAATGAGCAGTTCTTC. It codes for CASSTPGIYNEQFF.

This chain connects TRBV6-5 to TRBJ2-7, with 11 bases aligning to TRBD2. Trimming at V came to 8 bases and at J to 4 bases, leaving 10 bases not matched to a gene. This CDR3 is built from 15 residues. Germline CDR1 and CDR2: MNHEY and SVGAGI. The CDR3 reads CASSLSGGVSYEQYF. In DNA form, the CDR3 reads TGTGCCAGCTCCCTTAGCGGGGGGGTCTCATACGAGCAGTACTTC.

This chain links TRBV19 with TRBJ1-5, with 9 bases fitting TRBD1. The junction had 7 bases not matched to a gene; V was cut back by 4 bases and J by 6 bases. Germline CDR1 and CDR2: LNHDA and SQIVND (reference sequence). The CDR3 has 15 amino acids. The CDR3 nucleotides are TGTGCCAGTAGTAGGGACAGGGATTTTGCTCAGCCCCAGCATTTT. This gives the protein CASSRDRDFAQPQHF.

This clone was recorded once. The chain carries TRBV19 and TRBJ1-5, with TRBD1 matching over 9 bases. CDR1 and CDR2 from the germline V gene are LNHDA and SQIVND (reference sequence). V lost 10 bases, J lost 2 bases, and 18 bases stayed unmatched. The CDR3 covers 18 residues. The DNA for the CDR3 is TGTGCCACAACTACCGGGACAGGGAGGGCCGGTGGCAATCAGCCCCAGCATTTT. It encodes CATTTGTGRAGGNQPQHF.

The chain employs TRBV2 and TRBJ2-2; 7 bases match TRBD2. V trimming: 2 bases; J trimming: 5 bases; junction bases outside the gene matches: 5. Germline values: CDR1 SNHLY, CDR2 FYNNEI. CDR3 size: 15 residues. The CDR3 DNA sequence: TGTGCCAGCAGTGAAAACGGACTAGTAACCGGGGAGCTGTTTTTT. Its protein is CASSENGLVTGELFF.

The CDR3 reads CAIRQPTSGRYNEQFF. For the CDR3, the DNA is TGTGCCATCAGACAACCGACTAGCGGGAGATACAATGAGCAGTTCTTC. This sequence joins TRBV10-3 and TRBJ2-1; 12 bases line up with TRBD2. V lost 6 bases to trimming and J lost 4 bases; unmatched junction nucleotides: 7. Germline V gene lookup returns CDR1 ENHRY and CDR2 SYGVKD. The CDR3 runs 16 residues.

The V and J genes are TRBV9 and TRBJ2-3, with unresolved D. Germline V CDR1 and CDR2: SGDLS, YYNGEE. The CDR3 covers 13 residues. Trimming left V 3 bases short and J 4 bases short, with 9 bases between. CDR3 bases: TGTGCCAGCAGCGCCTATAGCCCAGATACGCAGTATTTT. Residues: CASSAYSPDTQYF.

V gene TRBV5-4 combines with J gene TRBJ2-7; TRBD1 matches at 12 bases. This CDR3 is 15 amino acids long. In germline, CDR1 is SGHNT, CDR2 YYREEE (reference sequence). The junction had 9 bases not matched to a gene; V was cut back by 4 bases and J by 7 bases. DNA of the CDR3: TGTGCCAGCAGCGCCCGGGACAGGGGGCAGGAAGAGCAGTACTTC. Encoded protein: CASSARDRGQEEQYF.

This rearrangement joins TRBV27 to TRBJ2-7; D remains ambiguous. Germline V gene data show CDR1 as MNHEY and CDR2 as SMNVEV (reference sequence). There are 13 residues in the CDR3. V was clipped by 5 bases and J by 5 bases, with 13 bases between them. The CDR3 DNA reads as TGTGCCAGCAGTACTATTGGTGGGAACGAGCAGTACTTC. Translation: CASSTIGGNEQYF.

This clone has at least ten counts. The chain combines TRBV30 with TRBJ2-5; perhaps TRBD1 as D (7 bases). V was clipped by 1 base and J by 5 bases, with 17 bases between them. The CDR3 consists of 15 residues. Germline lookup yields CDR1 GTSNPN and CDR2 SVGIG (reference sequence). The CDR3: CAWSANRRGRETQYF. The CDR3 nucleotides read TGTGCCTGGAGTGCCAACAGGAGGGGGCGGGAGACCCAGTACTTC. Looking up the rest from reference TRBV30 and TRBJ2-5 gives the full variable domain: SQTIHQWPATLVQPVGSPLSLECTVEGTSNPNLYWYRQAAGRGLQLLFYSVGIGQISSEVPQNLSASRPQDRQFILSSKKLLLSDSGFYLCAWSANRRGRETQYFGPGTRLLVL.

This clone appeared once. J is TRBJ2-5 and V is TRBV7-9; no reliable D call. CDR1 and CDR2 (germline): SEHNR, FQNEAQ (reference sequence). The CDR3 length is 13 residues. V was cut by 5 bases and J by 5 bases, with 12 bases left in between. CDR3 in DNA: TGTGCCAGCAGCCTTCTGAGTAGGGAGACCCAGTACTTC. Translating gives CASSLLSRETQYF.

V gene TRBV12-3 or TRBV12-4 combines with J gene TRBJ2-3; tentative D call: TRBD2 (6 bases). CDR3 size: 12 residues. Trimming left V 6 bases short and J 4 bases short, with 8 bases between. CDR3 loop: CASSGGADTQYF. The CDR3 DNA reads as TGTGCCAGCAGCGGAGGGGCAGATACGCAGTATTTT.

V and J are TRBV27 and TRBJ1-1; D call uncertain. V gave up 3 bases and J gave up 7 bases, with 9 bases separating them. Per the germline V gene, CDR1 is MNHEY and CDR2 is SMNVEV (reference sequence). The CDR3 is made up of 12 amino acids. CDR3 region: CASSFGRGEAFF. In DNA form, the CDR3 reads TGTGCCAGCAGTTTTGGACGGGGTGAAGCTTTCTTT.

In DNA form, the CDR3 reads TGTGCCAGCAGCTTAAGCACGAACACCGGGGAGCTGTTTTTT. Translating gives CASSLSTNTGELFF. The gene calls are TRBV7-2 and TRBJ2-2; no clear D gene. The V gene lost 2 bases and the J gene lost 0 bases, with 4 bases spanning the gap. From germline, CDR1 is SGHTA and CDR2 FQGNSA. The CDR3 spans 14 residues.

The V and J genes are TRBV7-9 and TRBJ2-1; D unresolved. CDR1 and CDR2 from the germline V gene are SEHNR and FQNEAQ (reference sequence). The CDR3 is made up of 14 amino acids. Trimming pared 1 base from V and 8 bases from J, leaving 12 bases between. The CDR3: CASSLEPLGHEQFF. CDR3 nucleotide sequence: TGTGCCAGCAGCTTAGAACCCCTAGGCCATGAGCAGTTCTTC.

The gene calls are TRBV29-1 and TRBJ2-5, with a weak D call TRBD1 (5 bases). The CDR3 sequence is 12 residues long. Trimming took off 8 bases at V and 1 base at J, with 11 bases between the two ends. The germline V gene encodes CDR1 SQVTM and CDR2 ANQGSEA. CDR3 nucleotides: TGCAGCACCCGACAGTCCCAAGAGACCCAGTACTTC. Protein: CSTRQSQETQYF.

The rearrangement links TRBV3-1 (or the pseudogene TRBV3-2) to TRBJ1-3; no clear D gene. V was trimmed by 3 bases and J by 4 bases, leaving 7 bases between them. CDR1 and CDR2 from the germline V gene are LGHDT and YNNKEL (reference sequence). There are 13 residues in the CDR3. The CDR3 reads CASSQGEGNTIYF. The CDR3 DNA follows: TGTGCCAGCAGCCAGGGAGAGGGAAACACCATATATTTT.